This T cell receptor beta chain was identified during a study of T cells in Graves' hyperthyroidism and ophthalmopathy. Across the whole study: The authors collected peripheral blood at initial diagnosis, before any treatment.

This clonotype was counted many times. The antigen is undetermined. Diagnoses used clinical symptoms, serum thyroxine and TRAb, thyroid ultrasound and orbital computed tomography. The CDR3 runs 15 residues. The germline gives CDR1 MNHNS, CDR2 SASEGT. The ends lost 2 bases at V and 4 bases at J; junction bases unmatched: 8. RNA transcripts were the template for amplifying TCR beta CDR3 regions. TCR CDR3 underwent first-round RT-PCR with the HTBI primer set. TCRdb re-derived calls from the multiplex PCR reads in MiXCR, one entry per CDR3 protein. Of about 500,000 distinct CDR3 sequences in the sample, roughly 18% were seen once. Study results and caveats: Onset of ophthalmopathy came a median roughly 6 months after the model predicted it. Blood also carried most thyroid clonotypes expanded above 0.001.

The sequence was collected from a woman aged 18-29 years with Graves' ophthalmopathy. This chain uses TRBV6-1 with TRBJ2-7, with 7 bases that match TRBD1. The specimen was blood. The CDR3 is CASSEIDRAQYEQYF. CDR3 in DNA: TGTGCCAGCAGTGAAATCGACAGGGCCCAATACGAGCAGTACTTC.